This TCR beta chain was identified in a study of blood T cell repertoires in COVID-19. Study in general: The samples span acute and convalescent COVID-19 from the United States, Italy and Spain. Nucleic acid was either cDNA or gDNA, and it came from T cells, B-cell-depleted T cells, or PBMCs.

The germline gives CDR1 LGHNA, CDR2 YSLEER. Germline trimming cut 0 bases from V and 0 bases from J; bases unmatched to any gene: 5. This CDR3 region has 17 residues. Per the original methods: Counts of nucleated cells, estimated from reference gene primer amplification, were obtained. TCRdb keeps only in-frame clones here, not all; method: immunoSEQ multiplex PCR. Clone size and V and J calls were adopted from that table, with D and trimming inferred from the DNA. The sample lists under 150,000 clones; around 89% were seen once. This clone was seen just once. This sequence joins TRBV4-3 and TRBJ1-3, with 7 bases aligning to TRBD1. The TCR originated in a man over 45 with active or convalescent COVID-19. Sequenced sample: peripheral blood. The CDR3 region has the DNA TGCGCCAGCAGCCAAGAAACAGGGGCCTACTCTGGAAACACCATATATTTT. It specifies CASSQETGAYSGNTIYF.